These 25 T cell receptor beta chains came from one sample sequenced in a study of blood T cells in healthy people across ages. Sample-barcoded 5' priming and a J-beta primer mix drove a second PCR of roughly 6 to 12 cycles. TCRdb processed the 5' RACE reads anew with MiXCR; each CDR3 protein has one entry. Of 660,000 or so distinct CDR3 sequences listed, under 65% were seen once; the top ten hold 30% to 45%. The sample comprised blood. The receptors come from a man in his sixties in good health.

A few counts support this clonotype. The chain joins TRBV4-1 to TRBJ2-1; D unresolved. This CDR3 is 16 amino acids long. The V end was cut by 0 bases, the J end by 1 base, with 10 bases between. CDR1 is MGHRA and CDR2 is YSYEKL in the germline V gene. The CDR3 loop reads CASSQDKRISYNEQFF. CDR3 nucleotide sequence: TGCGCCAGCAGCCAAGATAAACGGATTTCCTACAATGAGCAGTTCTTC.

This clonotype has a handful of counts. The rearrangement joins TRBV20-1 to TRBJ1-5; 8 nucleotides agree with TRBD1. J lost 2 bases, V lost 5 bases, and 5 bases had no gene match. The germline V gene has CDR1 DFQATT and CDR2 SNEGSKA (reference sequence). CDR3 length equals 14 residues. This CDR3 reads CSAGADRGNQPQHF. Here the CDR3 DNA reads TGCAGTGCTGGAGCGGACAGGGGCAATCAGCCCCAGCATTTT.

This clonotype showed up just once. A read error is possible here, since a much larger clone lies one base away. The V call is TRBV4-1, the J call TRBJ2-7, with 10 bases identical to TRBD1. The CDR3 has 13 residues. Germline CDR1 reads MGHRA; CDR2 reads YSYEKL. The DNA for the CDR3 is TGCGTCAGCGGACAGGGGGGGCTTTACGAGCAGTACTTC. As protein: CVSGQGGLYEQYF.

This sequence joins TRBV6-5 and TRBJ2-7; D is tentatively TRBD1 or TRBD2 (5 bases each). The CDR3 has 18 amino acids. CDR1 and CDR2 from the germline V gene are MNHEY and SVGAGI. With 0 bases removed from V and 6 bases from J, the gap between germline ends came to 24 bases. The CDR3 nucleotides read TGTGCCAGCAGTTACTCGAAGGGGACCCCGATGAGTTCCAGCGAGCAGTACTTC. It codes for CASSYSKGTPMSSSEQYF.

V usage is TRBV29-1 and J usage is TRBJ2-1; 16 positions agree with TRBD2. J was trimmed by 7 bases and V by 4 bases; bases with no gene match: 10. There are 17 residues in the CDR3. The germline V gene has CDR1 SQVTM and CDR2 ANQGSEA. For the CDR3, the DNA is TGCAGCGTTGCGACCGGGACTAGCGGGGGGGCGGGTAATGAGCAGTTCTTC. Translation: CSVATGTSGGAGNEQFF.

The CDR3 loop is CASSYVQGGGYTF. The CDR3 nucleotides are TGTGCCAGCAGTTACGTACAGGGGGGCGGCTACACCTTC. The chain carries TRBV6-5 and TRBJ1-2; 8 nucleotides line up with TRBD1. Trimming at V came to 2 bases and at J to 8 bases, leaving 4 bases not matched to a gene. Germline CDR1 and CDR2: MNHEY and SVGAGI. CDR3 length: 13 residues.

CDR3 in amino acids: CASSENQGLGNIQYF. CDR3 bases: TGTGCCAGCAGTGAAAACCAGGGATTAGGAAACATTCAGTACTTC. The V gene is TRBV2, the J gene TRBJ2-4, with D possibly TRBD1 on 5 matching bases. Germline V gives CDR1 SNHLY, CDR2 FYNNEI. Trimming removed 2 bases at V and 6 bases at J, with 14 bases between. CDR3 length: 15 amino acids.

The chain uses TRBV29-1 and TRBJ2-2, with 7 nucleotides matching TRBD2. The V segment lost 6 bases and the J segment 3 bases; nucleotides outside the gene matches: 1. Germline V gives CDR1 SQVTM, CDR2 ANQGSEA. The CDR3 is made up of 12 amino acids. DNA of the CDR3: TGCAGCGTGGGGGGGTACACCGGGGAGCTGTTTTTT. This sequence encodes CSVGGYTGELFF.

The chain carries TRBV7-2 and TRBJ2-3; D gene uncertain. V dropped 5 bases and J dropped 1 base, with 7 bases sitting between them. CDR1 is SGHTA, CDR2 FQGNSA, per germline. The CDR3 length is 13 residues. DNA of the CDR3: TGTGCCAGCAGCCCCTTCCGCACAGATACGCAGTATTTT. Protein: CASSPFRTDTQYF. Together with reference TRBV7-2 and TRBJ2-3, the CDR3 gives the full variable domain: GAGVSQSPSNKVTEKGKDVELRCDPISGHTALYWYRQSLGQGLEFLIYFQGNSAPDKSGLPSDRFSAERTGGSVSTLTIQRTQQEDSAVYLCASSPFRTDTQYFGPGTRLTVL.

The count of this clonotype is one. The chain has TRBV6-5 and TRBJ2-5; TRBD2 is a possible D gene (5 bases). The tail of the sequence fits TRBJ2-7 better, so the J call may be wrong. Germline values: CDR1 MNHEY, CDR2 SVGAGI. The CDR3 loop spans 15 amino acids. The CDR3 region has the DNA TGTGCCAGCAGTTACGCTCCCTCCGGAGGCTACGAGCAGTACTTC. Protein: CASSYAPSGGYEQYF.

The chain combines TRBV2 with TRBJ2-6; D not certain. CDR3 size: 14 residues. Between the trimmed V and J ends, which lost 7 bases and 0 bases, there was a span of 7 bases. Per the germline V gene, CDR1 is SNHLY and CDR2 is FYNNEI. In DNA form, the CDR3 reads TGTGCCAGCAAACTGGCCTCTGGGGCCAACGTCCTGACTTTC. Encoded protein: CASKLASGANVLTF.

The V and J genes are TRBV6-6 and TRBJ2-7; 8 bases match TRBD1. Germline trimming cut 6 bases from V and 7 bases from J; bases unmatched to any gene: 5. The germline V gene has CDR1 MNHNY and CDR2 SVGAGI (reference sequence). The CDR3 contains 12 residues. The CDR3 sequence: CASSRQGREQYF. CDR3 sequence (DNA): TGTGCCAGCAGCAGACAGGGGAGGGAGCAGTACTTC.

V gene TRBV12-3 or TRBV12-4 combines with J gene TRBJ2-3; 9 bases match TRBD2. CDR3 length: 14 residues. V lost 4 bases and J lost 6; bases outside the gene matches: 5. The CDR3 sequence: CASSWGGGVDTQYF. As DNA, the CDR3 is TGTGCCAGCAGTTGGGGCGGGGGGGTGGATACGCAGTATTTT.

This clonotype was counted only a few times. The chain combines TRBV27 with TRBJ2-2; no definite D call. The CDR3 totals 13 residues. Trimming removed 8 bases from V and 0 bases from J, with 7 bases in between. CDR1 and CDR2 from the germline V gene are MNHEY and SMNVEV (reference sequence). The CDR3 DNA reads as TGTGCCAGCTCGGAATCGAACACCGGGGAGCTGTTTTTT. This translates into CASSESNTGELFF.

This chain links TRBV10-3 with TRBJ2-2; the D is unclear. The germline gives CDR1 ENHRY, CDR2 SYGVKD. This CDR3 contains 14 residues. V lost 7 bases and J lost 0, with 9 bases in between. The CDR3 nucleotides read TGTGCCATCAACACCCAGCCGAACACCGGGGAGCTGTTTTTT. As protein: CAINTQPNTGELFF.

The chain recombines TRBV7-2 with TRBJ2-1, with D possibly TRBD1 on 6 matching bases. Per germline, CDR1 SGHTA and CDR2 FQGNSA. This CDR3 has 11 amino acids. V dropped 4 bases and J dropped 10 bases, with 8 bases sitting between them. CDR3 in DNA: TGTGCCAGCAGCTACGGACAGGAGCAGTTCTTC. It translates to CASSYGQEQFF.

With respect to this clonotype: The germline gene is not matched at one end of the junction; a read error may be the cause. For the CDR3, the DNA is TGCATTGCTAGTAGGGGGTCTGGCTACACCTTC. This encodes CIASRGSGYTF. The chain combines TRBV20-1 with TRBJ1-2, with D tentatively TRBD1 (6 bases). There are 11 residues in the CDR3. Germline CDR1 and CDR2: DFQATT and SNEGSKA (reference sequence).

The chain links TRBV20-1 to TRBJ1-1, with D hard to call. Germline V gene data show CDR1 as DFQATT and CDR2 as SNEGSKA (reference sequence). This CDR3 has 11 residues. V was pared by 5 bases and J by 4 bases, with 8 bases between. CDR3 protein: CSAGGPTEAFF. CDR3 coding DNA: TGCAGTGCTGGTGGGCCCACTGAAGCTTTCTTT.

J is TRBJ1-2 and V is TRBV20-1, with D tentatively TRBD1 (6 bases). Deletions cut 5 bases from V and 3 bases from J, with 13 bases between. CDR1 DFQATT and CDR2 SNEGSKA come from the germline V gene (reference sequence). The CDR3 length is 13 residues. The chain's CDR3 is CSALQGLDYGYTF. DNA for the CDR3: TGCAGTGCTTTACAGGGCTTGGACTATGGCTACACCTTC.

This chain joins TRBV6-1 and TRBJ1-1; tentatively, D is TRBD1 (5 bases). V shed 6 bases and J shed 2 bases, with 16 bases lying between them. The germline V gene encodes CDR1 MNHNS and CDR2 SASEGT. The length of the CDR3 is 15 residues. The CDR3 DNA is TGTGCCAGCAGGACGATGGGACGTACAAACACTGAAGCTTTCTTT. It encodes CASRTMGRTNTEAFF.

The rearrangement uses TRBV25-1 and TRBJ1-2, with 7 positions matching TRBD1. The V and J ends lost 2 bases and 2 bases, in that order; junction bases with no gene match: 2. The CDR3 has 14 residues. From germline, CDR1 is MGHDK and CDR2 SYGVNS. CDR3 loop: CASSERGRNYGYTF. The CDR3 DNA sequence: TGTGCCAGCAGTGAAAGGGGGCGCAACTATGGCTACACCTTC.

The CDR3 sequence is CASSLGSLYEQYF. Written as DNA, the CDR3 is TGTGCCAGCAGCTTGGGCAGTCTCTACGAGCAGTACTTC. The chain carries TRBV11-2 and TRBJ2-7; D remains ambiguous. The ends were cut back, 3 bases at V and 3 bases at J, with 9 bases in the middle. Per the germline V gene, CDR1 is SGHAT and CDR2 is FQNNGV. The CDR3 runs 13 residues.

V gene TRBV28 combines with J gene TRBJ2-1; 7 bases are shared with TRBD1. This CDR3 comprises 13 residues. The V segment lost 6 bases and the J segment 7 bases; nucleotides outside the gene matches: 6. Germline assignment: CDR1 MDHEN and CDR2 SYDVKM. CDR3 nucleotide sequence: TGTGCCAGCAGACGGGACAGACCAAATGAGCAGTTCTTC. It is translated as CASRRDRPNEQFF.

This rearrangement joins TRBV18 to TRBJ1-1, with D perhaps TRBD1 (5 bases). Germline V lookup: CDR1 KGHSH, CDR2 LQKENI. Trimming stripped 6 bases from V and 2 bases from J, with 16 bases between. The CDR3 has 15 residues. This CDR3 reads CASSLGHNPNTEAFF. The CDR3 DNA is TGTGCCAGCTCTCTCGGACACAACCCCAACACTGAAGCTTTCTTT.

The chain has TRBV28 and TRBJ1-2; D perhaps matches TRBD1 (6 bases). From germline, CDR1 is MDHEN and CDR2 SYDVKM. The CDR3 extends over 12 amino acids. V was trimmed by 7 bases and J by 5 bases, leaving 11 bases between them. The CDR3 nucleotides are TGTGCCAGCACCAGGACAGAGTATGGCTACACCTTC. Its protein product is CASTRTEYGYTF.